This T cell receptor (beta chain) was sequenced in a study of T cell repertoires in cytomegalovirus infection. Study context: From public TCR beta signatures came an indication of both CMV infection and matching HLA type. Study observations and caveats: The ex vivo response showed dominance by HLA-C-restricted CMV-specific TCR beta clonotypes.

Trimming took 8 bases from V and 8 from J; bases not matched to a gene: 17. This CDR3 is 17 amino acids long. Germline lookup yields CDR1 SGHTA and CDR2 FQGNSA. By sample share, this clonotype is medium-sized. Its target is not known. TCRdb processed the reads anew with MiXCR; each CDR3 protein has one entry. The sample lists over 100,000 distinct CDR3 sequences, about 17% occurring once. V gene TRBV7-2 combines with J gene TRBJ1-4; TRBD1 matches at 10 bases. This receptor was obtained from a human donor in good health (CMV status not recorded). Some clones in this sample may be carry-over from other donors' samples. Sequencing was carried out using PBMCs. This chain's CDR3 is CASHRGVARGQGEKLFF. The CDR3 DNA follows: TGTGCCAGCCATAGGGGAGTGGCCAGGGGACAGGGGGAAAAACTGTTTTTT.